This T cell receptor (beta chain) was sequenced in a study of blood T cell repertoires in COVID-19. Across the whole study: Collection of acute and convalescent COVID-19 samples took place in the United States, Italy and Spain.

In the authors' methods: Amplification with reference gene primers provided the estimates of nucleated cell counts. The method was immunoSEQ multiplex PCR; TCRdb's version includes in-frame clones alone and lacks a portion of them. V, J and clone size reflect that table, while D and trimming were determined from the DNA. The sample lists 260,000 or so clones, over 75% occurring once. This CDR3 has 16 amino acids. Germline V gene sequence: CDR1 SGDLS, CDR2 YYNGEE. Losses at the gene ends were 0 bases for V and 4 bases for J; bases not matched to a gene: 9. This chain joins TRBV9 and TRBJ2-5; the match to TRBD2 covers 7 bases. Sequencing used peripheral blood. The source of this sequence is a young man with active or convalescent COVID-19. The CDR3 loop is CASSVGLRGRAETQYF. The CDR3 region has the DNA TGTGCCAGCAGCGTAGGGCTCAGAGGGAGGGCAGAGACCCAGTACTTC.